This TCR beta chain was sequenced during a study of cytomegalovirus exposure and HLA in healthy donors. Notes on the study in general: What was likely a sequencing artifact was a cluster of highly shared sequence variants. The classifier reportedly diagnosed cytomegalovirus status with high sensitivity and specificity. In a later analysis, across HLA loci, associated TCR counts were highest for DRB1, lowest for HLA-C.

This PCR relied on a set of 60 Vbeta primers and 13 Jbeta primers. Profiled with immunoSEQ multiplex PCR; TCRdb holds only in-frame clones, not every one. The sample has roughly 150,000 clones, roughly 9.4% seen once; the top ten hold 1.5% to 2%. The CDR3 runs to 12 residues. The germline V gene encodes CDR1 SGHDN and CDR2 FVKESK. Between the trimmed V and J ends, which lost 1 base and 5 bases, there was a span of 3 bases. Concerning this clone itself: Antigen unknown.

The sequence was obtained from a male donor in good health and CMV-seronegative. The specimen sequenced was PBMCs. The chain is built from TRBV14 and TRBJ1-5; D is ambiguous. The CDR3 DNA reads TGTGCCAGCAGCCAAGGGCATCAGCCCCAGCATTTT. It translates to CASSQGHQPQHF.